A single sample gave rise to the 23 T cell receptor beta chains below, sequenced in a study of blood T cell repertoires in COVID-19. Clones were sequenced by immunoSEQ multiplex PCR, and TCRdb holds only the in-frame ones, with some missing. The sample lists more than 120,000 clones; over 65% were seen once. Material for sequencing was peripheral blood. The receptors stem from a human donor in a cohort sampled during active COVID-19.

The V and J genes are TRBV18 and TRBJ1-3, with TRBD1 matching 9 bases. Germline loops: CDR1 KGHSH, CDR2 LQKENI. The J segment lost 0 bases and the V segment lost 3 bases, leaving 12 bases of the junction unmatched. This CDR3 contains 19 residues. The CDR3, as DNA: TGTGCCAGCTCACCCCGGACAGGGGCGACCTTCTCCTCTGGAAACACCATATATTTT. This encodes CASSPRTGATFSSGNTIYF.

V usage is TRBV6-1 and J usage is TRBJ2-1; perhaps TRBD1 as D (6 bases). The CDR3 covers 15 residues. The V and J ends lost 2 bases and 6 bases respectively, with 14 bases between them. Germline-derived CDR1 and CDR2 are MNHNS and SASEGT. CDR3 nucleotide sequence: TGTGCCAGCAGTGAACCCAGGCAGGGGTCCAATGAGCAGTTCTTC. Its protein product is CASSEPRQGSNEQFF.

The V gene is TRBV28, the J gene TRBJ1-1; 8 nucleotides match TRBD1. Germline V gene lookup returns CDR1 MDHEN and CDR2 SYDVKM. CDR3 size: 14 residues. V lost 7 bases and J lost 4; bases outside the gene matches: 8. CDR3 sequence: CASTLTGEGTEAFF. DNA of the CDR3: TGTGCCAGCACCCTGACAGGGGAGGGCACTGAAGCTTTCTTT.

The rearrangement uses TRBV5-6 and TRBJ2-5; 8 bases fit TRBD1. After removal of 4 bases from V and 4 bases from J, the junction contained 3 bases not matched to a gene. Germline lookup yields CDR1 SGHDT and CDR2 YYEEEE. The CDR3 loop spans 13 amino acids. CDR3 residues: CASSRDRGETQYF. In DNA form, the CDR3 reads TGTGCCAGCAGCAGAGACAGGGGAGAGACCCAGTACTTC. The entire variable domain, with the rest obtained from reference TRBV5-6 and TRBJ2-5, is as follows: DAGVTQSPTHLIKTRGQQVTLRCSPKSGHDTVSWYQQALGQGPQFIFQYYEEEERQRGNFPDRFSGHQFPNYSSELNVNALLLGDSALYLCASSRDRGETQYFGPGTRLLVL.

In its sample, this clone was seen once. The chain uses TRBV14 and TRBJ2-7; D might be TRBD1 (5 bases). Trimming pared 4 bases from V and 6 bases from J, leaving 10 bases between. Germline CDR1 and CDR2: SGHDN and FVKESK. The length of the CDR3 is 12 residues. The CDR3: CASSPQGIEQYF. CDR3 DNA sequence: TGTGCCAGCAGCCCGCAGGGTATCGAGCAGTACTTC.

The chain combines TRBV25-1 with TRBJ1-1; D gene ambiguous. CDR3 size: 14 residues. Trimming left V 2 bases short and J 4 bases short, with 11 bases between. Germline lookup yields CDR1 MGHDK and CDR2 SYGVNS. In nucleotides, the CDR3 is TGTGCCAGCAGTGAAGATTGGGGAGGCACTGAAGCTTTCTTT. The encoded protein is CASSEDWGGTEAFF.

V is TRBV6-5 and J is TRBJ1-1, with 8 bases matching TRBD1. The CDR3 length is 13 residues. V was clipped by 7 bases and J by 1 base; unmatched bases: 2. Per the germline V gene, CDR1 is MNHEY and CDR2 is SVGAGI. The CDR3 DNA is TGTGCCAGCAACCAGGGGGCGAACACTGAAGCTTTCTTT. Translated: CASNQGANTEAFF.

The CDR3: CASGLVLNSPWGGSSYNEQFF. CDR3 in DNA: TGTGCTAGTGGTTTGGTACTGAACTCCCCCTGGGGCGGTTCCTCCTACAATGAGCAGTTCTTC. The rearrangement uses TRBV12-5 and TRBJ2-1, with D perhaps TRBD1 (5 bases). V dropped 0 bases and J dropped 0 bases, with 24 bases sitting between them. This CDR3 region has 21 residues. The V gene's germline CDR1 is LGHNT and CDR2 FRNRAP.

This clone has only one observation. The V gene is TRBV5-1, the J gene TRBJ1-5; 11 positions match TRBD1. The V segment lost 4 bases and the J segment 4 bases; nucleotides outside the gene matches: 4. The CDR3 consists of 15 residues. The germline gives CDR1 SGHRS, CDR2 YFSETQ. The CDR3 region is CASSPGQGENQPQHF. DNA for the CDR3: TGCGCCAGCAGCCCGGGACAGGGGGAAAATCAGCCCCAGCATTTT.

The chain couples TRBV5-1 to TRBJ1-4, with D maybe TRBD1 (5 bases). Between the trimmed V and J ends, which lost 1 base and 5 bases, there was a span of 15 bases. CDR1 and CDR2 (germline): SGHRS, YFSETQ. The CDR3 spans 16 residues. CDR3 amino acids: CASSLSHGAMNEKLFF. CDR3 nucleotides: TGCGCCAGCAGCTTGTCCCATGGGGCCATGAATGAAAAACTGTTTTTT. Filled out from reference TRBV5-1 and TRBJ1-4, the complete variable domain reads KAGVTQTPRYLIKTRGQQVTLSCSPISGHRSVSWYQQTPGQGLQFLFEYFSETQRNKGNFPGRFSGRQFSNSRSEMNVSTLELGDSALYLCASSLSHGAMNEKLFFGSGTQLSVL.

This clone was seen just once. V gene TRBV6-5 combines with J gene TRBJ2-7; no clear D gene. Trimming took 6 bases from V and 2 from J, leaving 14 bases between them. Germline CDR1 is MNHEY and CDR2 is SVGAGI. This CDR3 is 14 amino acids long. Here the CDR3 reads CASRSLAGPYEQYF. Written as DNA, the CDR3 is TGTGCCAGCAGATCTCTGGCAGGCCCCTACGAGCAGTACTTC.

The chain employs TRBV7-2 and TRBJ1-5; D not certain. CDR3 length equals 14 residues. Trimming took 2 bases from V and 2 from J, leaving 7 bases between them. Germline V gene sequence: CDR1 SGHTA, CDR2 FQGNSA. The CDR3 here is CASSLSGGNQPQHF. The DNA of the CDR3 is TGTGCCAGCAGCTTATCGGGTGGCAATCAGCCCCAGCATTTT.

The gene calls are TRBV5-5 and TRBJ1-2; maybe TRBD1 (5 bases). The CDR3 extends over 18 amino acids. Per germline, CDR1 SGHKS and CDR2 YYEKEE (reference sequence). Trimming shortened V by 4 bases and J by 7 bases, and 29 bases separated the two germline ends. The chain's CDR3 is CASSPTVGRVGDFSGYTF. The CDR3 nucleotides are TGTGCCAGCAGCCCGACGGTGGGAAGGGTGGGGGACTTCTCTGGCTACACCTTC.

CDR3 region: CASSPSDGYTF. The CDR3 DNA is TGTGCCAGCTCACCGTCGGATGGCTACACCTTC. The chain recombines TRBV18 with TRBJ1-2; D not resolved. The ends were cut back, 3 bases at V and 6 bases at J, with 5 bases in the middle. Germline CDR1 reads KGHSH; CDR2 reads LQKENI. The CDR3 loop spans 11 amino acids.

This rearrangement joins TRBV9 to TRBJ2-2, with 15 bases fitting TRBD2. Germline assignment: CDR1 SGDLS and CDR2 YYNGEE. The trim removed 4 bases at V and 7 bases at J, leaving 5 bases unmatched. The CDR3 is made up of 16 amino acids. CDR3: CASSPGLAGGSGELFF. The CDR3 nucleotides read TGTGCCAGCAGCCCGGGACTAGCGGGGGGCAGCGGGGAGCTGTTTTTT.

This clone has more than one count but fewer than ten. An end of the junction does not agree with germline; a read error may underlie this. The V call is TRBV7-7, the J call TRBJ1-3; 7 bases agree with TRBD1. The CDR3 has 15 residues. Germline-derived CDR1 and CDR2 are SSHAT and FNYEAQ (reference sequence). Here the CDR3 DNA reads TGTGCTAGCAGCTTGGACAGGAACTCTGGAAACACCATATATTTT. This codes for CASSLDRNSGNTIYF.

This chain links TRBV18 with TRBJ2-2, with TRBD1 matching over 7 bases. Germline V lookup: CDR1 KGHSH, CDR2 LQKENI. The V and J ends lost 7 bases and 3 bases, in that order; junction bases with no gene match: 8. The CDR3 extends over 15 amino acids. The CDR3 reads CASLRGREHTGELFF. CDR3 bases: TGTGCCAGCTTGAGGGGGCGAGAGCACACCGGGGAGCTGTTTTTT.

CDR3 loop: CASSQGDRAANYGYTF. CDR3 bases: TGTGCCAGCTCACAAGGGGACAGGGCGGCTAACTATGGCTACACCTTC. The chain is built from TRBV18 and TRBJ1-2, with TRBD1 matching 9 bases. The J segment lost 0 bases and the V segment lost 4 bases, leaving 6 bases of the junction unmatched. The CDR3 is made up of 16 amino acids. Germline V gives CDR1 KGHSH, CDR2 LQKENI.

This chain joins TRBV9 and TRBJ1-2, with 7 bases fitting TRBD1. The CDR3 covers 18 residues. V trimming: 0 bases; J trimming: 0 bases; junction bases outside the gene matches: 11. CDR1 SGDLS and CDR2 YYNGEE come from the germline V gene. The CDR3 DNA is TGTGCCAGCAGCGTAGGGCCGACAGGGTATCTCTCTAACTATGGCTACACCTTC. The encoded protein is CASSVGPTGYLSNYGYTF.

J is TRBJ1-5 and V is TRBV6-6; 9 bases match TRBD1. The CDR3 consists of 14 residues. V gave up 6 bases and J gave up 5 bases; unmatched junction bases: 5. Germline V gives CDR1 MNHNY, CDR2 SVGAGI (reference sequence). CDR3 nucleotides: TGTGCCAGCAGACCTACAGGGGGCGATCAGCCCCAGCATTTT. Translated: CASRPTGGDQPQHF.

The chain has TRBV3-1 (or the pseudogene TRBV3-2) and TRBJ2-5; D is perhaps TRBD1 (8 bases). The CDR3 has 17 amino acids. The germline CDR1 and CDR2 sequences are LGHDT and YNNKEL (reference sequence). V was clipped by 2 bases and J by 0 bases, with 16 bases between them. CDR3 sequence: CASSQIQGGTNQETQYF. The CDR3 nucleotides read TGTGCCAGCAGCCAAATACAGGGGGGGACAAACCAAGAGACCCAGTACTTC.

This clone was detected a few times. The CDR3, as DNA: TGCGCCAGCAGCGCAGGACAGGGTGGCTACGAGCAGTACTTC. Translating gives CASSAGQGGYEQYF. The J gene is TRBJ2-7, the V gene TRBV5-1; TRBD1 agrees at 8 bases. CDR3 size: 14 residues. Trimming removed 4 bases from V and 3 bases from J; junction bases left unmatched: 6. The V gene's germline CDR1 is SGHRS and CDR2 YFSETQ.

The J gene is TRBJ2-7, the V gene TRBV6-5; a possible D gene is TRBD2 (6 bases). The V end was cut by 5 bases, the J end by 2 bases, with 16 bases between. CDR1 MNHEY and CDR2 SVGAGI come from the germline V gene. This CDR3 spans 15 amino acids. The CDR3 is CASSTGPTGAYEQYV. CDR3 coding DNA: TGTGCCAGCAGTACCGGCCCCACGGGAGCCTACGAGCAGTACGTC.